This T cell receptor beta chain derives from a study of beta chain features in type 1 diabetes. About the research overall: Cells sorted and examined across all samples totaled roughly 98 million. Study-wide results and limits: Researchers report that Type 1 diabetes patients had moderately but significantly shorter TCRB CDR3s across all four CD4+ subsets. Short templates might get an advantage during PCR, and this would be equal in patients and controls. Across patients, naive, central memory and Treg TCRB repertoires exhibited apparently greater similarity than was observed across healthy donors.

As every portion of the isolated RNA was reverse transcribed, the sequencing read expressed TCRB transcripts. TCRdb keeps only in-frame clones here, not all; method: immunoSEQ multiplex PCR. The sample lists 150,000 to 200,000 clones, approximately 8.1% seen once, with 0.5% to 0.55% in the top ten. In regard to this clone: The antigen remains undetermined.

V was clipped by 5 bases and J by 6 bases; unmatched bases: 16. Germline V lookup: CDR1 SGHDT, CDR2 YYEEEE. There are 18 residues in the CDR3. This sequence originates from a man aged 18 to 29 with type 1 diabetes. Material: central memory CD4+ T cells from blood. The J gene is TRBJ2-1, the V gene TRBV5-6, with 11 nucleotides matching TRBD1. Here the CDR3 reads CASSSPRLGQGAGNEQFF. DNA of the CDR3: TGTGCCAGCAGTTCCCCCAGGCTCGGACAGGGGGCGGGCAATGAGCAGTTCTTC.